This T cell receptor (beta chain) was sequenced during a study of blood T cell repertoires in COVID-19. The assay was immunoSEQ multiplex PCR, and TCRdb's table has in-frame clones only and misses some. There are a few hundred thousand clones in the sample; approximately 89% occur only once, and around 13% lies in the top ten. This CDR3 is 13 amino acids long. CDR1 and CDR2 from the germline V gene are SGHTA and FQGNSA. Trimming removed 0 bases from V and 6 bases from J, with 8 bases in between. This clone was seen ten or more times. The sequence was collected from a woman aged 60 to 75 with acute or convalescent COVID-19. Sequencing was carried out using peripheral blood. The J gene is TRBJ1-2, the V gene TRBV7-2; TRBD1 is a possible D gene (5 bases). The CDR3 region has the DNA TGTGCCAGCAGCTTAGCGCAGGGCCATGGCTACACCTTC. Its protein product is CASSLAQGHGYTF.